Detailed here is one T cell receptor beta chain. Its antigen remains unknown. The germline CDR1 and CDR2 sequences are DFQATT and SNEGSKA (reference sequence). CDR3 size: 14 residues. Deletions cut 6 bases from V and 0 bases from J, with 12 bases between. These data originate in a study of post-analysis software for immune sequencing data. Turning to the study itself: The study covered relapsing-remitting, secondary progressive and progressive-relapsing courses of multiple sclerosis. Study-wide points: Pronounced co-clustering by F measure was evident among identically batched samples. Multiple sclerosis patients had significantly lower normalized Chao1 diversity than controls. Comparison of patients with controls showed 4 to 6 TRBV segments more frequent in patients, TRBV5-6, TRBV5-1 and TRBV20-1 among them.

The TCR beta cDNA libraries carried unique molecular identifiers. TCRdb passed the PCR reads through MiXCR, listing each CDR3 protein once. The profile shows some 890,000 distinct CDR3 sequences, 53% of them singletons. The chain is built from TRBV20-1 and TRBJ2-4; D is undetermined. The sequenced sample consisted of blood. The receptor's source is a girl between 5 and 17 years old with multiple sclerosis. The CDR3 bases are TGCAGTGCGGAGAAGACGGTAGCCAAAAACATTCAGTACTTC. Translating it yields CSAEKTVAKNIQYF.